The next 22 T cell receptor beta chains were all read from a single sample in a study of blood T cell repertoires in COVID-19 (dated by TCRdb to the early 2020s). Preparation of the library involved the immunoSEQ multiplex PCR assay. Drawn from immuneACCESS, this table holds only the in-frame rearrangements with V and J called that TCRdb kept. Clones are partly lost; checked studies trace under half to an unresolved V gene and leave the rest unexplained. The sample table contains fewer than 250,000 clones; only one count was recorded for around four fifths of them. The ten most abundant clones make up 0.85% to 0.95% of the sample. The sample comprised peripheral blood. These receptors originate from a man aged 55-75 years with COVID-19, enrolled during active disease.

The rearrangement joins TRBV13 to TRBJ1-1; TRBD1 might be the D (6 bases). The CDR3 length is 13 residues. The germline CDR1 and CDR2 sequences are PRHDT and FYEKMQ (reference sequence). Trimming took 6 bases from V and 1 from J, leaving 9 bases between them. The CDR3 DNA reads as TGTGCCAGCAGTATGACAGGGAACACTGAAGCTTTCTTT. Translation gives CASSMTGNTEAFF.

This clone appeared once. This rearrangement joins TRBV19 to TRBJ1-2, with D tentatively TRBD1 (6 bases). The V and J ends lost 6 bases and 2 bases respectively, with 13 bases between them. The CDR3 is 14 amino acids. Germline CDR1 is LNHDA and CDR2 is SQIVND (reference sequence). The CDR3 loop is CASSWDTLNYGYTF. In nucleotides, the CDR3 is TGTGCCAGTAGCTGGGACACGCTGAACTATGGCTACACCTTC.

The J gene is TRBJ2-2, the V gene TRBV28; 7 positions match TRBD2. Unmatched junction bases numbered 7, after V lost 6 bases and J lost 6 bases. This CDR3 region has 14 residues. The germline V gene has CDR1 MDHEN and CDR2 SYDVKM. As DNA, the CDR3 is TGTGCCAGCAGCAGAGGCGGGAGCGCCGGGGAGCTGTTTTTT. Protein product: CASSRGGSAGELFF.

V usage is TRBV27 and J usage is TRBJ1-1; possible D gene TRBD1, 6 bases. CDR1 is MNHEY, CDR2 SMNVEV, per germline (reference sequence). The CDR3 is 11 residues long. V was shortened by 9 bases and J by 3 bases, with 8 bases between the two germline ends. CDR3 region: CASQGYTEAFF. The CDR3 coding sequence is TGTGCCAGTCAGGGGTACACTGAAGCTTTCTTT.

The chain couples TRBV10-2 to TRBJ1-1, with 7 bases lining up with TRBD1. CDR3 size: 15 residues. V shed 5 bases and J 1 base; nucleotides not matched to a gene: 7. CDR1 and CDR2 (germline): WSHSY, SAAADI. The CDR3 DNA reads TGCGCCAGCAGTTCCCGCGGGACAGCGAACACTGAAGCTTTCTTT. This codes for CASSSRGTANTEAFF.

This chain connects TRBV7-9 to TRBJ1-2, with D possibly being TRBD1 (6 bases). V was clipped by 2 bases and J by 4 bases, with 14 bases between them. This CDR3 is 15 amino acids long. Looked up from germline, CDR1 is SEHNR and CDR2 is FQNEAQ (reference sequence). CDR3 loop: CASSLSAGRGYGYTF. Written as DNA, the CDR3 is TGTGCCAGCAGCTTAAGCGCCGGCAGGGGCTATGGCTACACCTTC.

This chain links TRBV7-2 with TRBJ1-2; possible D gene TRBD1, 6 bases. Germline CDR1 is SGHTA and CDR2 is FQGNSA. V gave up 4 bases and J gave up 0 bases, with 9 bases separating them. There are 14 residues in the CDR3. The CDR3 DNA is TGTGCCAGCAGCTCGGACAGAACTAACTATGGCTACACCTTC. The encoded protein is CASSSDRTNYGYTF.

The genes are TRBV6-4 and TRBJ2-3; D might be TRBD1 (6 bases). CDR3 size: 15 residues. In germline, CDR1 is MRHNA, CDR2 SNTAGT. V dropped 4 bases and J dropped 0 bases, with 11 bases sitting between them. CDR3 amino acids: CASSVGQSSTDTQYF. In nucleotides, the CDR3 is TGTGCCAGCAGTGTCGGACAGTCTAGCACAGATACGCAGTATTTT.

The CDR3 loop reads CAWSPPGGTIYF. The DNA for the CDR3 is TGTGCCTGGAGTCCGCCGGGTGGGACCATATATTTT. The genes are TRBV30 and TRBJ1-3; no clear D. V was pared by 2 bases and J by 10 bases, with 12 bases between. This CDR3 is 12 amino acids long. Germline V gives CDR1 GTSNPN, CDR2 SVGIG (reference sequence). Looking up the rest from reference TRBV30 and TRBJ1-3 gives the full variable domain: SQTIHQWPATLVQPVGSPLSLECTVEGTSNPNLYWYRQAAGRGLQLLFYSVGIGQISSEVPQNLSASRPQDRQFILSSKKLLLSDSGFYLCAWSPPGGTIYFGEGSWLTVV.

The V and J genes are TRBV6-5 and TRBJ2-1, with TRBD2 as a possible D gene (6 bases). This CDR3 has 15 residues. Germline CDR1 reads MNHEY; CDR2 reads SVGAGI. V shed 6 bases and J shed 5 bases, with 17 bases lying between them. CDR3 sequence (DNA): TGTGCCAGCAGGAACCCGTGGCGGGGAGACAATGAGCAGTTCTTC. Its protein product is CASRNPWRGDNEQFF.

The chain has TRBV6-5 and TRBJ1-1, with D unclear. Germline V gene sequence: CDR1 MNHEY, CDR2 SVGAGI. The CDR3 is 14 amino acids. Trimming removed 2 bases from V and 1 base from J, with 8 bases in between. The CDR3 is CASSYSEGNTEAFF. The CDR3 nucleotides are TGTGCCAGCAGTTACAGCGAGGGGAACACTGAAGCTTTCTTT.

The genes are TRBV3-1 (or the pseudogene TRBV3-2) and TRBJ2-3; D possibly corresponds to TRBD2 (6 bases). V lost 3 bases, J lost 1 base, and 11 bases lay in between. CDR1 and CDR2 from the germline V gene are LGHDT and YNNKEL (reference sequence). The CDR3 consists of 15 residues. The CDR3 region is CASSHMGGGTDTQYF. In DNA, the CDR3 is TGTGCCAGCAGCCATATGGGGGGAGGCACAGATACGCAGTATTTT.

A few counts support this clone. The chain links TRBV27 to TRBJ1-1, with D uncertain. The germline V gene has CDR1 MNHEY and CDR2 SMNVEV (reference sequence). The CDR3 totals 17 residues. V lost 5 bases, J lost 4 bases, and 23 bases lay in between. The CDR3 protein is CASSPLRRGGSGTEAFF. CDR3 DNA sequence: TGTGCCAGCAGTCCACTGAGACGTGGAGGGTCGGGCACTGAAGCTTTCTTT.

This chain uses TRBV7-2 with TRBJ1-3, with a possible D match to TRBD1 (6 bases). The CDR3 length is 15 residues. CDR1 and CDR2 (germline): SGHTA, FQGNSA. Trimming took off 0 bases at V and 5 bases at J, with 11 bases between the two ends. CDR3 protein: CASSLAGGARNTIYF. The CDR3 coding sequence is TGTGCCAGCAGCTTAGCTGGGGGGGCAAGAAACACCATATATTTT.

The rearrangement links TRBV27 to TRBJ1-2, with TRBD1 matching over 9 bases. Germline-derived CDR1 and CDR2 are MNHEY and SMNVEV (reference sequence). The CDR3 sequence is 14 residues long. Losses at the gene ends were 4 bases for V and 3 bases for J; bases not matched to a gene: 3. CDR3: CASSSRTGDYGYTF. The CDR3 DNA reads TGTGCCAGCAGTTCGAGGACAGGGGACTATGGCTACACCTTC.

CDR3 DNA: TGTGCCAGCAGCTTCTTAAAGGGGATGAACACTGAAGCTTTCTTT. This encodes CASSFLKGMNTEAFF. The V gene is TRBV7-9, the J gene TRBJ1-1, with D possibly matching TRBD1 (5 bases). Germline V gene lookup returns CDR1 SEHNR and CDR2 FQNEAQ (reference sequence). Trimming pared 3 bases from V and 0 bases from J, leaving 11 bases between. The CDR3 runs 15 residues.

J is TRBJ2-2 and V is TRBV11-3; a weak D match, TRBD2 (7 bases). V lost 1 base, J lost 9 bases, and 9 bases lay in between. The V gene's germline CDR1 is SGHNT and CDR2 YENEEA. The CDR3 is 13 residues long. In DNA form, the CDR3 reads TGTGCCAGCAGCTTAGGCGGGGGCCGGGAGCTGTTTTTT. It translates to CASSLGGGRELFF.

The chain couples TRBV6-5 to TRBJ1-2; D may be TRBD1 (5 bases). CDR3 length: 16 amino acids. Germline CDR1 reads MNHEY; CDR2 reads SVGAGI. The V end was cut by 0 bases, the J end by 4 bases, with 15 bases between. For the CDR3, the DNA is TGTGCCAGCAGTTACTCGATAAGTAGGGGCAGCTATGGCTACACCTTC. Translating gives CASSYSISRGSYGYTF.

This clone was counted between two and nine times. The chain has TRBV10-3 and TRBJ1-2, with D possibly matching TRBD1 (5 bases). Germline V gives CDR1 ENHRY, CDR2 SYGVKD. The CDR3 extends over 13 amino acids. Trimming shortened V by 7 bases and J by 4 bases, and 13 bases separated the two germline ends. DNA for the CDR3: TGTGCCATCACAGGGCAGGTCGCCTATGGCTACACCTTC. It yields the protein CAITGQVAYGYTF.

This clone was counted a single time. The genes are TRBV10-3 and TRBJ1-2; 10 nucleotides align to TRBD1. Germline V gene sequence: CDR1 ENHRY, CDR2 SYGVKD. The CDR3 contains 14 residues. Germline trimming cut 6 bases from V and 3 bases from J; bases unmatched to any gene: 4. The CDR3 is CAIRYGTGDYGYTF. CDR3 sequence (DNA): TGTGCCATCAGGTATGGGACAGGGGACTATGGCTACACCTTC.

This chain links TRBV12-5 with TRBJ2-7; 7 bases align to TRBD1. The junction had 7 bases not matched to a gene; V was cut back by 5 bases and J by 3 bases. The germline V gene encodes CDR1 LGHNT and CDR2 FRNRAP. The CDR3 consists of 14 residues. CDR3 loop: CASGPRTGDYEQYF. CDR3 nucleotides: TGTGCTAGTGGTCCTCGTACAGGGGACTACGAGCAGTACTTC.

This chain links TRBV11-2 with TRBJ2-2; TRBD2 matches 7 bases. Per the germline V gene, CDR1 is SGHAT and CDR2 is FQNNGV. The length of the CDR3 is 16 residues. J gave up 4 bases and V 5 bases, and 10 bases lay outside the gene matches. The DNA of the CDR3 is TGTGCCAGCAGCCAGGTGGGGACGGGGGGCACCGGGGAGCTGTTTTTT. This sequence encodes CASSQVGTGGTGELFF. The whole variable domain, filled in from reference TRBV11-2 and TRBJ2-2, reads EAGVAQSPRYKIIEKRQSVAFWCNPISGHATLYWYQQILGQGPKLLIQFQNNGVVDDSQLPKDRFSAERLKGVDSTLKIQPAKLEDSAVYLCASSQVGTGGTGELFFGEGSRLTVL.